This is a list of T cell receptor beta chains from one sample in a study of T cells after somatic rescue of genetic block. Clones were read by immunoSEQ multiplex PCR, and TCRdb kept only the in-frame ones, dropping some. This sample has approximately 14,000 clones, with about 70% found just once. The material sequenced was peripheral blood mononuclear cells (PBMCs). The receptors derive from a boy aged 5 to 17. CDR3s include the opening cysteine and the closing phenylalanine or tryptophan. A D gene is named only where the DNA matches it firmly. The size entry is marked missing in some rows and otherwise reads once, few, many or a size class.

.,.,TRBV7-9,TRBJ1-2,CASSLGILSYGYTF,TGTGCCAGCAGCTTAGGGATCCTTTCCTATGGCTACACCTTC
.,.,TRBV9,TRBJ2-1,CASSELRGPYNEQFF,TGTGCCAGCAGTGAGCTGAGGGGTCCCTACAATGAGCAGTTCTTC
.,.,TRBV6-1,TRBJ1-1,CASRIYGVTEAFF,TGTGCCAGCAGAATTTATGGGGTCACTGAAGCTTTCTTT
.,few,TRBV5-1,TRBJ2-2,CASSLARSAGELFF,TGCGCCAGCAGCTTGGCGCGGTCAGCCGGGGAGCTGTTTTTT
.,.,TRBV7-3,TRBJ1-2,CASSLGPGALDGYTF,TGTGCCAGCAGCTTAGGTCCGGGGGCGCTTGATGGCTACACCTTC
TRBD1,few,TRBV6-6,TRBJ1-2,CASSSPPGGRNGYTF,TGTGCCAGCAGTTCCCCCCCAGGGGGAAGGAATGGCTACACCTTC
TRBD1,.,TRBV7-9,TRBJ1-1,CASSLGQGSTEAFF,TGTGCCAGCAGCCTCGGACAGGGGAGCACTGAAGCTTTCTTT
.,.,TRBV5-1,TRBJ2-6,CASSLALGDYAGANVLTF,TGCGCCAGCAGCTTGGCCTTAGGAGACTATGCTGGGGCCAACGTCCTGACTTTC
.,.,TRBV28,TRBJ2-5,CASSFMGRETQYF,TGTGCCAGCAGTTTTATGGGGCGGGAGACCCAGTACTTC
.,few,TRBV5-5,TRBJ2-5,CASRPTATQETQYF,TGTGCCAGCAGGCCTACAGCCACTCAAGAGACCCAGTACTTC
.,.,TRBV15,TRBJ2-2,CATSRVGLYPNTGELFF,TGTGCCACCAGCAGAGTAGGCCTCTACCCGAACACCGGGGAGCTGTTTTTT
TRBD2,few,TRBV7-9,TRBJ2-7,CASSSVAGGEDEQYF,TGTGCCAGCAGCTCCGTGGCGGGAGGGGAGGACGAGCAGTACTTC
TRBD2,.,TRBV5-1,TRBJ2-3,CASSSGLAGTRGDTQYF,TGCGCCAGCAGCTCGGGACTAGCGGGAACACGAGGGGATACGCAGTATTTT
.,.,TRBV7-9,TRBJ2-5,CASSLSQGETQYF,TGTGCCAGCAGCTTAAGTCAGGGAGAGACCCAGTACTTC
.,once,TRBV25-1,TRBJ2-5,CASSYFSDRLKTQYF,TGTGCCAGCAGCTATTTTTCCGACAGGCTAAAGACCCAGTACTTC
TRBD2,.,TRBV19,TRBJ2-7,CASSPPGELAGGSEQYF,TGTGCCAGTTCCCCGCCAGGGGAGCTAGCGGGAGGGAGTGAGCAGTACTTC
TRBD1,once,TRBV7-4,TRBJ2-7,CASTTSNRQGGKQYF,TGTGCCAGCACCACATCGAATAGACAGGGGGGGAAGCAGTACTTC
.,once,TRBV6-1,TRBJ1-2,CASSEPPQEYGYTF,TGTGCCAGCAGTGAACCGCCGCAGGAGTATGGCTACACCTTC
TRBD1,.,TRBV19,TRBJ1-6,CASSVRQGRNSPLHF,TGTGCCAGTAGTGTACGACAGGGGCGTAATTCACCCCTCCACTTT
TRBD1,.,TRBV5-6,TRBJ1-5,CASSWTGNQPQHF,TGTGCCAGCAGTTGGACAGGGAATCAGCCCCAGCATTTT
TRBD1,.,TRBV28,TRBJ2-7,CASRLQGAPAEQYF,TGTGCCAGCAGGCTACAGGGGGCGCCGGCCGAGCAGTACTTC
TRBD1,.,TRBV19,TRBJ2-7,CASSRGQGYEQYF,TGTGCCAGTAGTAGGGGACAGGGTTACGAGCAGTACTTC
.,.,TRBV28,TRBJ2-2,CASSLLFLQGRTGELFF,TGTGCCAGCAGTTTATTGTTCTTACAGGGGAGGACCGGGGAGCTGTTTTTT
TRBD2,.,TRBV7-3,TRBJ2-5,CASSLQRPGLAGGPQETQYF,TGTGCCAGCAGCTTACAACGCCCGGGACTAGCGGGGGGGCCCCAAGAGACCCAGTACTTC
.,.,TRBV5-1,TRBJ2-1,CASSLVEPNSNEQFF,TGCGCCAGCAGCTTGGTTGAGCCAAACTCCAATGAGCAGTTCTTC
.,.,TRBV11-3,TRBJ2-5,CASSLGGRETQYF,TGTGCCAGCAGCTTAGGGGGGCGAGAGACCCAGTACTTC
.,large,TRBV7-9,TRBJ2-3,CASSPTSISTNTQYF,TGTGCCAGCAGCCCGACGTCGATATCCACAAATACGCAGTATTTT
.,.,TRBV15,TRBJ1-2,CATSRAVDYGYTF,TGTGCCACCAGCAGAGCGGTGGACTATGGCTACACCTTC
.,.,TRBV4-1,TRBJ2-1,CASSQDRDRRENEQFF,TGCGCCAGCAGCCAAGATCGAGACAGAAGGGAGAATGAGCAGTTCTTC
TRBD1,.,TRBV11-1,TRBJ1-3,CASSLRWDRTFSGNTIYF,TGTGCCAGCAGCTTAAGGTGGGACAGAACCTTCTCTGGAAACACCATATATTTT
.,.,TRBV6-1,TRBJ2-5,CASSVEGAETQYF,TGTGCCAGCAGTGTTGAAGGGGCAGAGACCCAGTACTTC
.,.,TRBV5-1,TRBJ2-2,CASSFQATGELFF,TGCGCCAGCAGCTTTCAGGCAACCGGGGAGCTGTTTTTT
TRBD1,.,TRBV9,TRBJ1-1,CASSALTGGAYMNTEAFF,TGTGCCAGCAGCGCCCTTACAGGGGGCGCCTACATGAACACTGAAGCTTTCTTT
.,.,TRBV6-5,TRBJ1-6,CASSYSKGQRSPLHF,TGTGCCAGCAGTTACTCGAAAGGACAGCGTTCACCCCTCCACTTT
.,once,TRBV18,TRBJ2-5,CASSVGVLETQYF,TGTGCCAGCTCAGTCGGGGTATTGGAGACCCAGTACTTC
TRBD2,.,TRBV7-9,TRBJ2-1,CASSLRRESYNEQFF,TGTGCCAGCAGCTTAAGGCGGGAGTCCTACAATGAGCAGTTCTTC
TRBD2,.,TRBV11-2,TRBJ2-3,CASSFLAGASTDTQYF,TGTGCCAGCAGCTTCCTAGCGGGGGCGAGCACAGATACGCAGTATTTT
TRBD1,.,TRBV2,TRBJ2-1,CARSGQGRYNEQFF,TGTGCCAGGTCAGGACAGGGGCGTTACAATGAGCAGTTCTTC
TRBD1,.,TRBV5-1,TRBJ2-7,CASSRTGPPYEQYF,TGCGCCAGCAGCCGGACAGGGCCCCCCTACGAGCAGTACTTC
.,.,TRBV6-6,TRBJ2-5,CASSYLKGQETQYF,TGTGCCAGCAGTTACCTTAAGGGGCAAGAGACCCAGTACTTC
.,.,TRBV4-1,TRBJ2-2,CASSQESPAGDTGELFF,TGCGCCAGCAGCCAAGAATCCCCGGCAGGGGACACCGGGGAGCTGTTTTTT
.,.,TRBV4-1,TRBJ1-3,CASSQALRTSGNTIYF,TGCGCCAGCAGCCAAGCCCTGAGGACGTCTGGAAACACCATATATTTT
.,.,TRBV28,TRBJ1-1,CASSLGENTEAFF,TGTGCCAGCAGTTTAGGGGAGAACACTGAAGCTTTCTTT
.,.,TRBV4-1,TRBJ2-4,CASSQGGALANIQYF,TGCGCCAGCAGCCAAGGGGGGGCACTAGCAAACATTCAGTACTTC
.,few,TRBV4-1,TRBJ1-1,CASSFTSGTEAFF,TGCGCCAGCAGCTTCACCTCGGGGACTGAAGCTTTCTTT
.,.,TRBV5-6,TRBJ1-2,CASSSGQNYGYTF,TGTGCCAGCAGCTCTGGACAGAACTATGGCTACACCTTC
.,.,TRBV29-1,TRBJ1-2,CSVESVYGYTF,TGCAGCGTTGAATCGGTTTATGGCTACACCTTC
.,few,TRBV9,TRBJ2-7,CASSETGGDYEQYF,TGTGCCAGCAGCGAGACAGGAGGGGACTACGAGCAGTACTTC
.,.,TRBV2,TRBJ2-7,CASSWLTYEQYF,TGTGCCAGCAGTTGGCTTACCTACGAGCAGTACTTC
.,.,TRBV5-1,TRBJ2-5,CASSWGFVETQYF,TGCGCCAGCAGCTGGGGTTTTGTAGAGACCCAGTACTTC
TRBD1,.,TRBV6-1,TRBJ2-7,CASTTGQGSYEQYF,TGTGCCAGCACTACGGGACAGGGCTCCTACGAGCAGTACTTC
.,few,TRBV19,TRBJ1-2,CASGRDGYGYTF,TGTGCCAGTGGCCGGGACGGCTATGGCTACACCTTC
.,.,TRBV6-6,TRBJ1-4,CASSYSTATNEKLFF,TGTGCCAGCAGTTACTCGACAGCAACTAATGAAAAACTGTTTTTT
.,.,TRBV2,TRBJ2-1,CASRTGLAAFNEQFF,TGTGCCAGCAGGACAGGGCTAGCGGCATTCAATGAGCAGTTCTTC
.,.,TRBV10-3,TRBJ2-4,CAISEWEKNIQYF,TGTGCCATCAGTGAGTGGGAAAAAAACATTCAGTACTTC
TRBD1,.,TRBV28,TRBJ1-2,CASINDRGDGYTF,TGTGCCAGCATTAACGACAGGGGGGATGGCTACACCTTC
.,.,TRBV10-2,TRBJ2-7,CASRVSGVHEQYF,TGCGCCAGCAGGGTGTCAGGGGTACACGAGCAGTACTTC